This T cell receptor (beta chain) was observed in a study of CD8+ T cells in alopecia areata. Turning to the study itself: Among treated patients, oral tofacitinib was administered at 5 to 10 mg twice daily. Findings of the study overall: Greater clonality was observed in lesional scalp samples, especially alopecia totalis/universalis, versus normal scalp. Scalp samples also yield sequences of resident alphabeta T cells from normal skin.

Trimming left V 7 bases short and J 4 bases short, with 14 bases between. This CDR3 is built from 14 residues. The germline gives CDR1 MGHDK, CDR2 SYGVNS. Details on this clone: What it binds is not known.

Sequencing templates came from extracted RNA that was reverse transcribed into cDNA. Only in-frame clones appear in the TCRdb table, and some are missing; sequencing was by immunoSEQ multiplex PCR. This table has roughly 150,000 clones, about nine tenths appearing once. The chain uses TRBV25-1 and TRBJ2-1; tentatively, D is TRBD2 (5 bases). The receptor's source is a human donor with alopecia areata. This material consisted of CD8+ T cells sorted from blood, taken at week 0. CDR3 DNA: TGTGCCAGCACTGGGGAGAAAGAATACAATGAGCAGTTCTTC. This encodes CASTGEKEYNEQFF.